This entry features one TCR beta chain sequence. The antigen remains unidentified. Germline loops: CDR1 GTSNPN, CDR2 SVGIG (reference sequence). There are 14 residues in the CDR3. The junction had 3 bases not matched to a gene; V was cut back by 4 bases and J by 0 bases. These data come from a study of T cells in localized non-small cell lung cancer. Whole-study results and caveats: A median of roughly 57 clones ranked among the top 100 in tumor appeared in adjacent lung. There was an association of higher blood T cell density with longer overall survival.

Measured with immunoSEQ multiplex PCR; TCRdb has only the in-frame clones, and not every one. The data contain roughly 84,000 clones, around nine tenths of them singletons. V gene TRBV30 combines with J gene TRBJ1-2, with 9 bases lining up with TRBD1. This receptor was taken from a woman aged 35-75 years with stage I squamous cell lung carcinoma. Specimen: peripheral blood, collected before any cancer treatment. The CDR3 DNA follows: TGTGCCTGGAAGGGACAGGGTACTAACTATGGCTACACCTTC. This gives the protein CAWKGQGTNYGYTF.